This TCR beta chain came from a study of control samples from healthy donors and cancer patients. Here immunoSEQ multiplex PCR was the method, and the copy in TCRdb shows in-frame clones only, minus some. Counted here are some 64,000 clones, about 90% occurring once; the ten biggest clones make up 2% to 2.5%. This clone appeared a few times. CDR1 is SGHKS and CDR2 is YYEKEE in the germline V gene (reference sequence). V was clipped by 5 bases and J by 5 bases, with 16 bases between them. The CDR3 has 14 residues. The sequenced sample consisted of PBMCs. This TCR was recovered from a woman between 45 and 65 years old with head and neck cancer. The chain combines TRBV5-5 with TRBJ1-1; a weak D match, TRBD1 (5 bases). This CDR3 is CASSSGSQGTEAFF. The CDR3 DNA is TGTGCCAGCAGTTCCGGGTCCCAGGGAACTGAAGCTTTCTTT. The whole variable domain, filled in from reference TRBV5-5 and TRBJ1-1, reads DAGVTQSPTHLIKTRGQQVTLRCSPISGHKSVSWYQQVLGQGPQFIFQYYEKEERGRGNFPDRFSARQFPNYSSELNVNALLLGDSALYLCASSSGSQGTEAFFGQGTRLTVV.